This T cell receptor (beta chain) is drawn from a study of T cell changes during pregnancy in multiple sclerosis. The CDR3 extends over 15 amino acids. Germline V gene data show CDR1 as KGHSH and CDR2 as LQKENI. Trimming cost V 6 bases and J 3 bases, with 17 bases left between them. Produced via immunoSEQ multiplex PCR; TCRdb's table is partial and in-frame only. Altogether 30,000 to 35,000 clones are present, 90% being singletons, with the ten largest covering about 4.3%. Source: CD8+ T cells from peripheral blood mononuclear cells, taken after pregnancy. The TCR sequence derives from a female donor with multiple sclerosis, enrolled in a pregnancy study. The V call is TRBV18, the J call TRBJ2-5; D is possibly TRBD1 (7 bases). The CDR3 region has the DNA TGTGCCAGCTCGCTAGGACCCAGGGGGGAAGAGACCCAGTACTTC. It specifies CASSLGPRGEETQYF.